A selection of T cell receptor beta chains follows, all from one sample in a study of blood T cell repertoires in COVID-19. The table came from immunoSEQ multiplex PCR; TCRdb's copy has only in-frame clones and leaves some out. The sample includes some 330,000 clones, roughly four fifths of them seen just once. Sequenced input: PBMCs or T cells enriched from blood (not recorded which). Receptor source: a woman aged 50 to 65 who had recovered from COVID-19. The CDR3 runs from the conserved cysteine through the conserved F or W. The D gene is left open where the match is weak. A row's size may be missing; if present it is once, few, many or a size class.

j_call clone_size v_call d_call cdr3_aa cdr3_nt
TRBJ2-1 - TRBV28 - CASITSVNNEQFF TGTGCCAGCATAACCAGCGTTAACAATGAGCAGTTCTTC
TRBJ2-3 - TRBV18 TRBD2 CASSRGLAGTNTDTQYF TGTGCCAGCTCACGGGGACTAGCGGGGACCAACACAGATACGCAGTATTTT
TRBJ1-6 once TRBV24-1 - CATKASSYNSPLHF TGTGCCACCAAAGCGAGCTCCTATAATTCACCCCTCCACTTT
TRBJ1-6 - TRBV2 TRBD1 CASTNLPGQGNSPLHF TGTGCCAGCACTAACCTTCCGGGACAGGGTAATTCACCCCTCCACTTT
TRBJ2-7 few TRBV7-9 - CASSFGVAYEQYF TGTGCCAGCAGCTTCGGGGTAGCCTACGAGCAGTACTTC
TRBJ2-1 - TRBV5-5 TRBD2 CASSGSGGSYNEQFF TGTGCCAGCAGCGGTAGCGGGGGGTCCTACAATGAGCAGTTCTTC
TRBJ1-1 once TRBV2 TRBD1 CASTLTGKPEAFF TGTGCCAGCACCCTGACAGGGAAGCCTGAAGCTTTCTTT
TRBJ2-1 - TRBV5-1 TRBD2 CASSLSGGSSYNEQFF TGCGCCAGCAGCTTATCGGGGGGATCGTCCTACAATGAGCAGTTCTTC
TRBJ1-4 - TRBV19 TRBD1 CASSIVGQGDEKLFF TGTGCCAGTAGTATTGTGGGACAGGGCGATGAAAAACTGTTTTTT
TRBJ1-2 - TRBV29-1 - CSVGRGGAANYGYTF TGCAGCGTCGGACGGGGGGGCGCCGCTAACTATGGCTACACCTTC
TRBJ2-1 - TRBV5-4 - CASSWTGRGEQFF TGTGCCAGCAGCTGGACTGGTCGAGGGGAGCAGTTCTTC
TRBJ2-7 - TRBV6-5 - CASSYGTYSAEQYF TGTGCCAGCAGTTACGGGACTTACAGTGCCGAGCAGTACTTC
TRBJ1-1 - TRBV25-1 - CASTTESWNTEAFF TGTGCCAGCACCACAGAAAGTTGGAACACTGAAGCTTTCTTT
TRBJ2-2 - TRBV25-1 - CASTLPGSGELFF TGTGCCAGCACCCTCCCGGGGTCCGGGGAGCTGTTTTTT
TRBJ1-6 few TRBV30 TRBD1 CAWTNRDRGYNSPLHF TGTGCCTGGACTAACCGGGACAGGGGCTATAATTCACCCCTCCACTTT
TRBJ2-7 many TRBV11-2 - CASSPLLLDTDYEQYF TGTGCCAGCAGCCCCCTTCTATTAGACACAGATTACGAGCAGTACTTC